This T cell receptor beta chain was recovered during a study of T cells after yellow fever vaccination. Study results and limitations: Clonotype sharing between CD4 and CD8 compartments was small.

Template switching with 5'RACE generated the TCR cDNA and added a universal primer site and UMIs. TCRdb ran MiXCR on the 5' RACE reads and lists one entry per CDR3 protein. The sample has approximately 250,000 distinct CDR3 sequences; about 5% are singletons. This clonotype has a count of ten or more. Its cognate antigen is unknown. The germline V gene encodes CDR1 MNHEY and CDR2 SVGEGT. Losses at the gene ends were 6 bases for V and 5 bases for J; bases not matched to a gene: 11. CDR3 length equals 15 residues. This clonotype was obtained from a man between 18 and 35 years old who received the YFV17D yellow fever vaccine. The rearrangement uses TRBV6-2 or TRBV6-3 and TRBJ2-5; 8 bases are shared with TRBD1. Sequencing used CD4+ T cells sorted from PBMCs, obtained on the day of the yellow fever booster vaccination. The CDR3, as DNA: TGTGCCAGCAGCCGCGGACAGGGCTTAGACGAGACCCAGTACTTC. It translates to CASSRGQGLDETQYF.